This record covers a single TCR beta chain. Its target antigen remains unknown. Qualities for individual bases were not recorded, and no much larger clone is one base off. The data belong to a study of blood T cell repertoires in COVID-19 (dated by TCRdb to the early 2020s). About the study as a whole: Samples covering the acute and convalescent phases of COVID-19 were provided by collaborators in the United States, Italy and Spain. The samples were drawn from the first 160 participants of the ongoing ImmuneRACE study and from under 1,500 subjects provided by 6 global collaborators. The material from the prospective study consisted of cDNA or gDNA derived from T cells, B-cell-depleted T cells, or PBMCs. HLA class I and class II types, where available, came from metadata supplied by the sample provider rather than from assay-based typing. The sample metadata nearly always contained a de-identified subject ID, COVID-19 status, age in years and sex. The dataset comprised deeply sampled blood TCRbeta repertoires from subjects exposed to, actively infected with, or recovered from COVID-19. A freely available public database, intended as a resource for researchers studying the immune response to SARS-CoV-2, is where the repertoires were released. Paper-wide results and their limitations: The quantity of clinical and demographic metadata differed by source and by participant and was supplied without curation.

The immunoSEQ Assay, a bias-controlled multiplex PCR, was used to amplify TCRbeta CDR3 regions from genomic DNA. Per the original workflow: Within the assay, amplification of reference gene primers was used to estimate how many nucleated cells each sample contained. Sequence reads were collapsed and filtered to measure the absolute abundance of every unique TCRbeta CDR3 rearrangement. For each sample, productive Simpson clonality was calculated by taking the square root of Simpson's diversity index across productive rearrangements. As stored in TCRdb, this immuneACCESS dataset retains in-frame rearrangements with V and J assigned. A fraction of the clones does not appear; measured against another copy, unresolved V genes explain less than half of the discrepancy, and the remainder lacks a known reason. The V and J calls and clone size are taken from that table; D and trimming were inferred from the DNA. The sample includes about 190,000 clones, with approximately 90% observed a single time. Of the sample, roughly 5.6% falls within the top ten clones.

Each collaborating institution followed its own protocols to collect whole blood in K2EDTA tubes. For TCRbeta analysis, collaborators shipped samples in one of three forms: frozen whole blood, isolated PBMCs, or DNA extracted from either of those sample types. V loses 4 bases of germline sequence and J loses 5 bases, and the interval between the two ends is 18 bases. CDR3 length: 15 amino acids, cysteine to phenylalanine. CDR3 DNA only is kept here, 45 bases in frame from base 1. The germline V gene gives CDR1 as SGDLS and CDR2 as YYNGEE. The clonotype comes from a man in his forties with active or convalescent COVID-19. Specimen: peripheral blood. In this chain, TRBV9 is recombined with TRBJ1-2; tentative D gene TRBD1, with 5 bases matching. The CDR3 reads as follows: CASSPAGGHGYGYTF. The base sequence is TGTGCCAGCAGCCCCGCGGGGGGTCATGGGTATGGCTACACCTTC.